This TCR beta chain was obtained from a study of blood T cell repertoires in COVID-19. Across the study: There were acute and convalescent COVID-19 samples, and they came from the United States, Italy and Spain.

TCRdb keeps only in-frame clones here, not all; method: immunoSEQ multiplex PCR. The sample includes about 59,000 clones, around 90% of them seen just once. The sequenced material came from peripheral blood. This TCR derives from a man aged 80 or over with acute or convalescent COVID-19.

CDR3 in amino acids: CATSRTGQGESPLHF. For the CDR3, the DNA is TGTGCCACCAGCAGGACGGGACAGGGGGAATCACCCCTCCACTTT. The V and J genes are TRBV15 and TRBJ1-6; TRBD1 agrees at 11 bases. Germline loops: CDR1 LNHNV, CDR2 YYDKDF (reference sequence). J lost 10 bases, V lost 3 bases, and 5 bases had no gene match. The CDR3 has 15 residues.